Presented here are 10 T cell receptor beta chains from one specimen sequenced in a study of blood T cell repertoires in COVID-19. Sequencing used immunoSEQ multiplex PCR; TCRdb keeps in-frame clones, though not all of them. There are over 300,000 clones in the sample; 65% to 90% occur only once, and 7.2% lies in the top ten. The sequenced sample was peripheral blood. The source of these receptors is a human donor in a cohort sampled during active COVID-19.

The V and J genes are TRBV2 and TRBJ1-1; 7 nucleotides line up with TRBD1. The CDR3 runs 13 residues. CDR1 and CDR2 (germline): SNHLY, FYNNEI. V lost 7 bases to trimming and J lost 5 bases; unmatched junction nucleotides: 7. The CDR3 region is CASNGRGWTEAFF. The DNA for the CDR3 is TGTGCCAGCAACGGCAGGGGGTGGACTGAAGCTTTCTTT.

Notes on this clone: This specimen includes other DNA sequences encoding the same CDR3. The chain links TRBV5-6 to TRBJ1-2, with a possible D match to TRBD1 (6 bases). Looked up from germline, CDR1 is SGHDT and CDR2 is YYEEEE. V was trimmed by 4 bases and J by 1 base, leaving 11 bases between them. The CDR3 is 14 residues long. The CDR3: CASSLNRVNYGYTF. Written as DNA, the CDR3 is TGTGCCAGCAGCCTAAACAGGGTTAACTATGGCTACACCTTC.

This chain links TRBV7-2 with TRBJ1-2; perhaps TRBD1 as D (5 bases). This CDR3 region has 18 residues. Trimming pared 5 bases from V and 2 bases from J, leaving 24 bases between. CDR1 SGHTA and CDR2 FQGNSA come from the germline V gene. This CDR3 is CASSLIPGSSGVNYGYTF. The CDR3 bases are TGTGCCAGCAGCCTAATACCGGGTTCCTCGGGGGTAAACTATGGCTACACCTTC.

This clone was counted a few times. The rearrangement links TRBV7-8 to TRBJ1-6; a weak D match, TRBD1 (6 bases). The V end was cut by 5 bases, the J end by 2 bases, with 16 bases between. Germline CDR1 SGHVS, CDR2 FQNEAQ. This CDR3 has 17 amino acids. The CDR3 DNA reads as TGTGCCAGCAGCCTGGGACACCCGGGCACCTATAATTCACCCCTCCACTTT. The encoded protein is CASSLGHPGTYNSPLHF.

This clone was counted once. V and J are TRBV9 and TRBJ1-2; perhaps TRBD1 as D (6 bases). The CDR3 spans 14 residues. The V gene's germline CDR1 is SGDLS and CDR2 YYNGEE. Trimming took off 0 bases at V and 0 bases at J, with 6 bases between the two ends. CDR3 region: CASSVGDTNYGYTF. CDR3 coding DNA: TGTGCCAGCAGCGTAGGGGACACTAACTATGGCTACACCTTC.

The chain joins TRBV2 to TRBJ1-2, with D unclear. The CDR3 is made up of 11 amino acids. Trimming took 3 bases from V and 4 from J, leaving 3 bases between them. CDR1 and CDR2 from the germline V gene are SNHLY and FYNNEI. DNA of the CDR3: TGTGCCAGCAGTGACAGCTATGGCTACACCTTC. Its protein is CASSDSYGYTF.

CDR3 loop: CASSEDREAFF. DNA for the CDR3: TGTGCCAGCAGTGAGGACAGGGAGGCTTTCTTT. The chain employs TRBV6-1 and TRBJ1-1; TRBD1 agrees at 8 bases. Germline V gives CDR1 MNHNS, CDR2 SASEGT. This CDR3 has 11 residues. The V and J ends lost 3 bases and 11 bases, in that order; junction bases with no gene match: 2.

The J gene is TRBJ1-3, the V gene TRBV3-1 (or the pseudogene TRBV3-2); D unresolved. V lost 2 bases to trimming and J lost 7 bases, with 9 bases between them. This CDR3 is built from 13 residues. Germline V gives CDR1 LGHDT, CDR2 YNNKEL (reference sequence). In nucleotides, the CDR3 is TGTGCCAGCAGCCAAAAGACCGGGAACACCATATATTTT. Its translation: CASSQKTGNTIYF.

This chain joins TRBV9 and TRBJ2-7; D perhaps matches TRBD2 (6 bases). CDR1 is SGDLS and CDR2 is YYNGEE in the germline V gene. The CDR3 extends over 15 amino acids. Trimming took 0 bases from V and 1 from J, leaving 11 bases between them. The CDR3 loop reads CASSVGFGGSYEQYF. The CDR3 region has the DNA TGTGCCAGCAGCGTAGGATTTGGGGGGTCCTACGAGCAGTACTTC.

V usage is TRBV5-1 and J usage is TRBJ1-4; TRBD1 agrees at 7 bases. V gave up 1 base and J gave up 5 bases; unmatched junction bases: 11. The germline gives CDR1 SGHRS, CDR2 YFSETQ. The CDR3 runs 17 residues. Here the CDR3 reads CASSLTKPGTENEKLFF. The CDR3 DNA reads TGCGCCAGCAGCTTGACTAAACCTGGGACAGAAAATGAAAAACTGTTTTTT.